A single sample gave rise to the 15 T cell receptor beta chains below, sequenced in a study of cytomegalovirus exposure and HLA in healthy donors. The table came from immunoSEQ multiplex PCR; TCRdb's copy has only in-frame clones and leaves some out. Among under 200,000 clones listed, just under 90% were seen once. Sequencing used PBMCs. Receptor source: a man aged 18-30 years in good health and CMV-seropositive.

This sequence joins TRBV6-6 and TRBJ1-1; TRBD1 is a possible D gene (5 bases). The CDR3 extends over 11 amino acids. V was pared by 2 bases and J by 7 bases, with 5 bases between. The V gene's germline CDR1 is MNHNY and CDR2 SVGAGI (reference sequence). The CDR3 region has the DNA TGTGCCAGCAGTTACAGGGGTGAAGCTTTCTTT. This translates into CASSYRGEAFF.

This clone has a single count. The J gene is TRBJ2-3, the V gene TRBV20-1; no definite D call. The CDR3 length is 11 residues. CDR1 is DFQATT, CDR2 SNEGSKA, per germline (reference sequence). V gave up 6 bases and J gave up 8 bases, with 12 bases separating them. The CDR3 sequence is CSAAHHRTQYF. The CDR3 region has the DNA TGCAGTGCCGCGCATCATCGTACGCAGTATTTT.

The CDR3 region has the DNA TGTGCCAGCAGCTCGCCCAATAGGGACAGGTACTCCGAGCAGTACTTC. Its protein product is CASSSPNRDRYSEQYF. This chain joins TRBV7-8 and TRBJ2-7; 8 bases are shared with TRBD1. Germline-derived CDR1 and CDR2 are SGHVS and FQNEAQ. This CDR3 spans 16 amino acids. V was clipped by 4 bases and J by 6 bases; unmatched bases: 14.

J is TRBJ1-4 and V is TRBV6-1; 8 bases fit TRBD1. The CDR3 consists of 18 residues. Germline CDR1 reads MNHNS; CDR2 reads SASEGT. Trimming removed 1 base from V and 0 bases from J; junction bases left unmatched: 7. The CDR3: CASSEGTGTTPTNEKLFF. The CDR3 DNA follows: TGTGCCAGCAGTGAAGGGACAGGGACAACTCCAACTAATGAAAAACTGTTTTTT.

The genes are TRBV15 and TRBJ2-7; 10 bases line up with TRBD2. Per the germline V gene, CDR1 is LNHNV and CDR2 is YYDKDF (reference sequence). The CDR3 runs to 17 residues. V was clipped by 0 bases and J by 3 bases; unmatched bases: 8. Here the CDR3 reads CATSRERGLAGVYEQYF. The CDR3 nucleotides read TGTGCCACCAGCAGAGAGAGAGGTCTAGCGGGGGTCTACGAGCAGTACTTC. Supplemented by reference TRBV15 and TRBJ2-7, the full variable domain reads DAMVIQNPRYQVTQFGKPVTLSCSQTLNHNVMYWYQQKSSQAPKLLFHYYDKDFNNEADTPDNFQSRRPNTSFCFLDIRSPGLGDTAMYLCATSRERGLAGVYEQYFGPGTRLTVT.

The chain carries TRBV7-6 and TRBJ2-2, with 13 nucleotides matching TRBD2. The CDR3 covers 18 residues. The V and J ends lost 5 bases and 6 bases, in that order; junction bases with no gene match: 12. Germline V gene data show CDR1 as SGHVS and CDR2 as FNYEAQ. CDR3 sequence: CASSPRTSGSISAGELFF. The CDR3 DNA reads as TGTGCCAGCAGCCCGAGGACTAGCGGGAGTATATCGGCCGGGGAGCTGTTTTTT.

In DNA form, the CDR3 reads TGTGCCAGCAGTTCTACAGGGGGGTACACTGAAGCTTTCTTT. As protein: CASSSTGGYTEAFF. This rearrangement joins TRBV7-9 to TRBJ1-1; 8 nucleotides align to TRBD1. Trimming took 6 bases from V and 3 from J; bases not matched to a gene: 6. The CDR3 is 14 amino acids. The germline V gene encodes CDR1 SEHNR and CDR2 FQNEAQ (reference sequence).

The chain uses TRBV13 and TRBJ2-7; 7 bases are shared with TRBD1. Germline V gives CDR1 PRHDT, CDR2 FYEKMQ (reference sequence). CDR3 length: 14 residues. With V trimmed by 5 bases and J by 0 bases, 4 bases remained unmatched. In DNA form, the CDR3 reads TGTGCCAGCAGCCCCGGGACAGACTCCTACGAGCAGTACTTC. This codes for CASSPGTDSYEQYF.

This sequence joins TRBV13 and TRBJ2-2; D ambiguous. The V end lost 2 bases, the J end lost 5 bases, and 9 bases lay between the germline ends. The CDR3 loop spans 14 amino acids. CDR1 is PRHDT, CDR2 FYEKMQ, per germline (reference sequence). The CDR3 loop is CASSLPGETGELFF. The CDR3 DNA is TGTGCCAGCAGCTTACCAGGCGAGACCGGGGAGCTGTTTTTT.

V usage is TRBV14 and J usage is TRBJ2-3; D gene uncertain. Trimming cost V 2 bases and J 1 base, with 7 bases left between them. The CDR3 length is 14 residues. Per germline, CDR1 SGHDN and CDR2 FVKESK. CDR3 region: CASSQLTGTDTQYF. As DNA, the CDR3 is TGTGCCAGCAGCCAATTAACAGGCACAGATACGCAGTATTTT.

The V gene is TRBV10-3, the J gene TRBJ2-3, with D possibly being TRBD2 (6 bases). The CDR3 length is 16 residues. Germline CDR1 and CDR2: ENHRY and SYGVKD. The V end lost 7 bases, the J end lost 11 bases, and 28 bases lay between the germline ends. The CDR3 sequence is CAIKEHTGSDGGKQYF. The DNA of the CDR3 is TGTGCCATCAAAGAGCATACGGGATCGGACGGGGGTAAGCAGTATTTT.

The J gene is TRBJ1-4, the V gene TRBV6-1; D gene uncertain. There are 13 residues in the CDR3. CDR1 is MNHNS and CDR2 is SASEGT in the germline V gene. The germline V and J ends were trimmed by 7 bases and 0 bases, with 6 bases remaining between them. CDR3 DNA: TGTGCCAGCATGCGTGCAACTAATGAAAAACTGTTTTTT. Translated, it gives CASMRATNEKLFF.

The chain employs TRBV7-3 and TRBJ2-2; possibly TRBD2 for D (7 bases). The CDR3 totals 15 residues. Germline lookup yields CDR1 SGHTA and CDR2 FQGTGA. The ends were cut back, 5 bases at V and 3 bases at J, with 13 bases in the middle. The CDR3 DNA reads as TGTGCCAGCAGCCCCACGGGGGGCGACACCGGGGAGCTGTTTTTT. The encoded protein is CASSPTGGDTGELFF.

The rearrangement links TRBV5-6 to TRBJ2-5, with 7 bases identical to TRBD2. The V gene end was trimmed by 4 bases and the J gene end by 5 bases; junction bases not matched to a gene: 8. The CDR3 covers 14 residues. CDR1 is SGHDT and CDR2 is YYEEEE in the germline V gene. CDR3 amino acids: CASSQWGGQETQYF. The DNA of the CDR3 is TGTGCCAGCAGCCAATGGGGAGGGCAGGAGACCCAGTACTTC. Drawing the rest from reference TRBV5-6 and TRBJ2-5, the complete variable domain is DAGVTQSPTHLIKTRGQQVTLRCSPKSGHDTVSWYQQALGQGPQFIFQYYEEEERQRGNFPDRFSGHQFPNYSSELNVNALLLGDSALYLCASSQWGGQETQYFGPGTRLLVL.

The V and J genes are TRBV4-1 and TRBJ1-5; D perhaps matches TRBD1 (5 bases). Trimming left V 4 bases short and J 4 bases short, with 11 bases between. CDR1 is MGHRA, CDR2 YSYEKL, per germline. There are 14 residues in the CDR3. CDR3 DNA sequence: TGCGCCAGCAGCCCGTGGGGGGATAATCAGCCCCAGCATTTT. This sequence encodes CASSPWGDNQPQHF.